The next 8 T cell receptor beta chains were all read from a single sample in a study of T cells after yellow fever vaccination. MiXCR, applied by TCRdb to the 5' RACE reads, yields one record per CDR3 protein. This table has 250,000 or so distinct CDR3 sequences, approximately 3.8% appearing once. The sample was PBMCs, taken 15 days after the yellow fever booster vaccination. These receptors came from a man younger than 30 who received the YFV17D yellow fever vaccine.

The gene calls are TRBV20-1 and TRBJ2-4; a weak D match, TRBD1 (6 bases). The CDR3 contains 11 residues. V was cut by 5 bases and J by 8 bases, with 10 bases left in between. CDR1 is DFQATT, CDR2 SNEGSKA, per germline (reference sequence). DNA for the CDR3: TGCAGTGCTTCACGACAGGACATTCAGTACTTC. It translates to CSASRQDIQYF.

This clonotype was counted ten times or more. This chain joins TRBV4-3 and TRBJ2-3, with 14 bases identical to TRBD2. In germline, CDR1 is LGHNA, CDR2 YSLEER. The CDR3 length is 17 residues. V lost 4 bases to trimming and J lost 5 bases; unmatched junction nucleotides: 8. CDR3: CASSLLTSGGVVDTQYF. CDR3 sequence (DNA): TGCGCCAGCAGCCTTTTGACTAGCGGGGGGGTAGTAGATACGCAGTATTTT.

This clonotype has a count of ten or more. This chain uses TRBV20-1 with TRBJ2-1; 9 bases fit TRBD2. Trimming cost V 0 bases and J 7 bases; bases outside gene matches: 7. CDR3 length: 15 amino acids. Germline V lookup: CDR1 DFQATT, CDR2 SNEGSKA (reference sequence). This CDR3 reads CSARDPWRGGNEQFF. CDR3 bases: TGCAGTGCTAGAGATCCTTGGCGGGGGGGGAATGAGCAGTTCTTC.

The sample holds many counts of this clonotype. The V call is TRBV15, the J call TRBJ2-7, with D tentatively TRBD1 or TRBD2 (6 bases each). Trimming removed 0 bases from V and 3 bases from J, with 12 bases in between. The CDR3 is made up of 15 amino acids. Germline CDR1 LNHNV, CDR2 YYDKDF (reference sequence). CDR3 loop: CATSRDRGLGYEQYF. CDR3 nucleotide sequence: TGTGCCACCAGCAGAGATCGGGGGCTTGGCTACGAGCAGTACTTC.

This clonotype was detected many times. Here the CDR3 reads CASSYSIFVSEQYV. The DNA for the CDR3 is TGTGCCAGCAGTTACTCGATATTTGTCTCCGAGCAGTACGTC. The genes are TRBV6-2 or TRBV6-3 and TRBJ2-7; D gene uncertain. This CDR3 contains 14 residues. Trimming removed 0 bases from V and 6 bases from J, with 12 bases in between. Germline V CDR1 and CDR2: MNHEY, SVGEGT.

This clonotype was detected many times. The DNA for the CDR3 is TGTGCCAGCAGCATTGGGTGGCTAGCGAGTCAAGAGACCCAGTACTTC. Encoded protein: CASSIGWLASQETQYF. This chain joins TRBV7-2 and TRBJ2-5; maybe TRBD2 (6 bases). The germline V gene has CDR1 SGHTA and CDR2 FQGNSA. CDR3 length equals 16 residues. V was trimmed by 5 bases and J by 2 bases, leaving 18 bases between them.

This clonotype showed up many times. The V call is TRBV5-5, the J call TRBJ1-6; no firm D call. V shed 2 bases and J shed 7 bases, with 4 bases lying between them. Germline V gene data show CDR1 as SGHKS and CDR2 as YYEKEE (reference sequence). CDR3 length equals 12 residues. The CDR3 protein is CASSFFNSPLHF. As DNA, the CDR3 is TGTGCCAGCAGCTTCTTCAATTCACCCCTCCACTTT.

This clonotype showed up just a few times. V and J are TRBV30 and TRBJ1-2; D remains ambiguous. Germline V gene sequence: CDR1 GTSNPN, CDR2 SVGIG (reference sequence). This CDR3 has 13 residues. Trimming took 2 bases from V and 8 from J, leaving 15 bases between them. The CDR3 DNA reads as TGTGCCTGGAGTAGGGATAGCGCGTGGGGCTACACCTTC. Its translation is CAWSRDSAWGYTF.